These T cell receptor beta chains were read from a single sample in a study of cytomegalovirus exposure and HLA in healthy donors. The data were produced by immunoSEQ multiplex PCR, yet TCRdb's version contains in-frame clones alone and is incomplete. The repertoire has about 78,000 clones, approximately 72% of them found once; the top ten carry approximately 10%. Source material: PBMCs. Every receptor here comes from a woman aged 35 to 49 in good health and CMV-seropositive. Both conserved end residues are part of each CDR3. Fields, in order: clone size, V gene, D gene, J gene, CDR3 DNA, CDR3 protein. A D gene is named only where the DNA matches it firmly. Clone sizes are given selectively: once, few, many, or a class where the clone is expanded.

.,TRBV5-1,.,TRBJ1-1,TGCGCCAGCAGCTCGACAGCTATGATGAACACTGAAGCTTTCTTT,CASSSTAMMNTEAFF
.,TRBV6-5,.,TRBJ1-2,TGTGCCAGCAGTTCCGGGTCACCCCCATATGGCTACACCTTC,CASSSGSPPYGYTF
few,TRBV2,.,TRBJ2-3,TGTGCCAGCAACTACTACACAGATACGCAGTATTTT,CASNYYTDTQYF
.,TRBV30,TRBD1,TRBJ1-2,TGTGCCTGGGCAACAGGGGGACGTGGCTACACCTTC,CAWATGGRGYTF
few,TRBV19,.,TRBJ1-2,TGTGCCAGTAGTAAGGGCAGGGATAACTATGGCTACACCTTC,CASSKGRDNYGYTF
.,TRBV2,.,TRBJ2-3,TGTGCCAGCAGAAAGGGGGGGGGATCAGATACGCAGTATTTT,CASRKGGGSDTQYF
.,TRBV18,TRBD1,TRBJ1-1,TGTGCCAGCTCACCAATGACAGGGATCACTGAAGCCTTCTTT,CASSPMTGITEAFF
few,TRBV5-1,TRBD1,TRBJ2-7,TGCGCCAGCAGCGCCGGGACAGGGACCTACGAGCAGTACTTC,CASSAGTGTYEQYF
.,TRBV19,.,TRBJ2-5,TGTGCCACCAAGCTCCAAGAGACCCAGTACTTC,CATKLQETQYF
.,TRBV5-1,.,TRBJ1-2,TGCGCCAGCAGCTTAACAGGGAACGGCTACACCTTC,CASSLTGNGYTF
.,TRBV18,TRBD1,TRBJ1-2,TGTGCCAGCTCACCCGCGGACAGGGCCCCTGATGGCTACCCCTTC,CASSPADRAPDGYPF
.,TRBV5-1,TRBD1,TRBJ2-7,TGCGCCAGCAGCCCGGACAGGGTTACCTACGAGCAGTACTTC,CASSPDRVTYEQYF
.,TRBV30,TRBD2,TRBJ2-1,TGTGCCTGGAGTGCGGGGAGTAGCGGGACCTACAATGAGCAGTTCTTC,CAWSAGSSGTYNEQFF
.,TRBV28,.,TRBJ2-2,TGTGCCAGCAGTCCAGGTGAAACCGGGGAGCTGTTTTTT,CASSPGETGELFF
few,TRBV5-6,.,TRBJ1-2,TGTGCCAGCAGCTTTCGACAGGAATCCTATGGCTACACCTTC,CASSFRQESYGYTF
.,TRBV30,TRBD1,TRBJ2-7,TGTGCCTGGAGTAAGGACAGGTACGAGCAGTACTTC,CAWSKDRYEQYF
.,TRBV5-6,.,TRBJ2-3,TGTGCCAGCAGCCTTTTAATGGGAGGCGGGCAGTATTTT,CASSLLMGGGQYF
.,TRBV27,TRBD1,TRBJ2-3,TGTGCCAGCAGTTTATTGGGCAGGGGGCGAACAGATACGCAGTATTTT,CASSLLGRGRTDTQYF
.,TRBV10-3,.,TRBJ1-5,TGTGCCATCAGTGTAGAAGGCAATCAGCCCCAGCATTTT,CAISVEGNQPQHF
.,TRBV27,.,TRBJ1-2,TGTGCCAGCAGTTTATACCCCGACAGCCCAAATGGCTACCCCTTC,CASSLYPDSPNGYPF
.,TRBV5-1,TRBD1,TRBJ1-2,TGCGCCAGCAGCGGGCGTGGACAGGTGAACTATGGCTACACCTTC,CASSGRGQVNYGYTF
.,TRBV5-1,TRBD1,TRBJ1-2,TGCGCCAGCAGCATCGACAGGGTGCCCTCTAACTATGGCTACACCTTC,CASSIDRVPSNYGYTF
few,TRBV10-3,.,TRBJ1-1,TGTGCCATCAGTCGACAGGAGAACACTGAAGCTTTCTTT,CAISRQENTEAFF
.,TRBV5-1,.,TRBJ2-3,TGCGCCAGCAGCACCTGGGACTCATCAGATACGCAGTATTTT,CASSTWDSSDTQYF
.,TRBV4-3,.,TRBJ1-2,TGCGCCAGCAGCGGATGGACATCCGACTATGGCTACACCTTC,CASSGWTSDYGYTF
few,TRBV6-6,.,TRBJ1-2,TGTGCCAGCAGTTCCGGGGCCGGACAGAGAAACTATGGCTACACCTTC,CASSSGAGQRNYGYTF
.,TRBV5-1,.,TRBJ2-7,TGCGCCAGCAGCTTGGAGGGAGAAGCAAGAAACGAGCAGTACTTC,CASSLEGEARNEQYF
many,TRBV30,.,TRBJ1-1,TGTGCCTGGAGTACCTCAGAGAACACTGAAGCTTTCTTT,CAWSTSENTEAFF
.,TRBV7-6,.,TRBJ2-2,TGTGCCAGCAGCCTTTCTTACGGCGGCGGGGAGCTGTTTTTT,CASSLSYGGGELFF
.,TRBV6-1,.,TRBJ2-5,TGTGCCAGCACAAGGGACTTACAAGAGACCCAGTACTTC,CASTRDLQETQYF
many,TRBV7-2,.,TRBJ2-7,TGTGCCAGCAGCGGAAGACAGCGAACCTACGAGCAGTACTTC,CASSGRQRTYEQYF
once,TRBV6-5,TRBD1,TRBJ2-2,TGTGCCAGCAGTTACTCGGGACAGAGCGGGGAGCTGTTTTTT,CASSYSGQSGELFF
few,TRBV7-9,.,TRBJ2-3,TGTGCCAGCAGCTTATTTCGGGGTAGCACAGATACGCAGTATTTT,CASSLFRGSTDTQYF
.,TRBV28,.,TRBJ1-4,TGTGCCAGCAGTTTGGGGGAGGGCGGTGAAAAACTGTTTTTT,CASSLGEGGEKLFF